The sequence of this T cell receptor (beta chain) was determined in a study of blood T cell repertoires in COVID-19. Background on the study: COVID-19 samples collected from the United States, Italy and Spain covered acute and convalescent phases.

V lost 1 base and J 6 bases, leaving 9 bases between the germline ends. This CDR3 is built from 14 residues. Looked up from germline, CDR1 is KGHDR and CDR2 is SFDVKD. Assignment of participants to cohorts was predicated upon participant-reported clinical history. Sequencing was performed with immunoSEQ multiplex PCR; in TCRdb, only in-frame clones are kept and a portion is missing. Here the sample spans 250,000 to 350,000 clones, roughly nine tenths being singletons. This chain uses TRBV24-1 with TRBJ2-1; TRBD1 is a possible D gene (5 bases). The sequenced sample consisted of PBMCs or T cells enriched from blood (not recorded which). This clonotype was sampled from a woman aged 40 to 50 who had recovered from COVID-19. The CDR3 sequence: CATSDFGRANEQFF. The DNA of the CDR3 is TGTGCCACCAGTGATTTTGGCAGGGCCAATGAGCAGTTCTTC.